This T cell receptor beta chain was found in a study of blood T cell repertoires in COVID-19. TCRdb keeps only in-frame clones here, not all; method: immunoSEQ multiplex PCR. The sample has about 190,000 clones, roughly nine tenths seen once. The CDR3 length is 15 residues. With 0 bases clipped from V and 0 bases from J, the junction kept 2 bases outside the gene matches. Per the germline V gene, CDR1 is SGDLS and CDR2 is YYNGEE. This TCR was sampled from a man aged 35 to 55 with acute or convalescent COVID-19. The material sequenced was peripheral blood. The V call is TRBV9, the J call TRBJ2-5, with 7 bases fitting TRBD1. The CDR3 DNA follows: TGTGCCAGCAGCGTAGACAGGGGTAACCAAGAGACCCAGTACTTC. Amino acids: CASSVDRGNQETQYF. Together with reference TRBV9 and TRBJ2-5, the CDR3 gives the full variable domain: DSGVTQTPKHLITATGQRVTLRCSPRSGDLSVYWYQQSLDQGLQFLIQYYNGEERAKGNILERFSAQQFPDLHSELNLSSLELGDSALYFCASSVDRGNQETQYFGPGTRLLVL.